This T cell receptor (beta chain) was profiled in a study of shared clonotypes between healthy human individuals. Clones were sequenced by immunoSEQ multiplex PCR, and TCRdb holds only the in-frame ones, with some missing. The table includes approximately 1,500,000 clones, roughly 96% detected once. Sequenced: naive CD4+ T cells sorted from blood. Subset here: CD45RA+ positively selected. This sequence originates from a man between 25 and 39 years old in good health.

CDR3 nucleotide sequence: TGTGCCAGCAGCCACCAGACAGGGCGCACAGATACGCAGTATTTT. Its protein is CASSHQTGRTDTQYF. The V and J genes are TRBV7-3 and TRBJ2-3; 7 nucleotides align to TRBD1. This CDR3 spans 15 amino acids. J lost 1 base, V lost 5 bases, and 6 bases had no gene match. CDR1 is SGHTA and CDR2 is FQGTGA in the germline V gene.